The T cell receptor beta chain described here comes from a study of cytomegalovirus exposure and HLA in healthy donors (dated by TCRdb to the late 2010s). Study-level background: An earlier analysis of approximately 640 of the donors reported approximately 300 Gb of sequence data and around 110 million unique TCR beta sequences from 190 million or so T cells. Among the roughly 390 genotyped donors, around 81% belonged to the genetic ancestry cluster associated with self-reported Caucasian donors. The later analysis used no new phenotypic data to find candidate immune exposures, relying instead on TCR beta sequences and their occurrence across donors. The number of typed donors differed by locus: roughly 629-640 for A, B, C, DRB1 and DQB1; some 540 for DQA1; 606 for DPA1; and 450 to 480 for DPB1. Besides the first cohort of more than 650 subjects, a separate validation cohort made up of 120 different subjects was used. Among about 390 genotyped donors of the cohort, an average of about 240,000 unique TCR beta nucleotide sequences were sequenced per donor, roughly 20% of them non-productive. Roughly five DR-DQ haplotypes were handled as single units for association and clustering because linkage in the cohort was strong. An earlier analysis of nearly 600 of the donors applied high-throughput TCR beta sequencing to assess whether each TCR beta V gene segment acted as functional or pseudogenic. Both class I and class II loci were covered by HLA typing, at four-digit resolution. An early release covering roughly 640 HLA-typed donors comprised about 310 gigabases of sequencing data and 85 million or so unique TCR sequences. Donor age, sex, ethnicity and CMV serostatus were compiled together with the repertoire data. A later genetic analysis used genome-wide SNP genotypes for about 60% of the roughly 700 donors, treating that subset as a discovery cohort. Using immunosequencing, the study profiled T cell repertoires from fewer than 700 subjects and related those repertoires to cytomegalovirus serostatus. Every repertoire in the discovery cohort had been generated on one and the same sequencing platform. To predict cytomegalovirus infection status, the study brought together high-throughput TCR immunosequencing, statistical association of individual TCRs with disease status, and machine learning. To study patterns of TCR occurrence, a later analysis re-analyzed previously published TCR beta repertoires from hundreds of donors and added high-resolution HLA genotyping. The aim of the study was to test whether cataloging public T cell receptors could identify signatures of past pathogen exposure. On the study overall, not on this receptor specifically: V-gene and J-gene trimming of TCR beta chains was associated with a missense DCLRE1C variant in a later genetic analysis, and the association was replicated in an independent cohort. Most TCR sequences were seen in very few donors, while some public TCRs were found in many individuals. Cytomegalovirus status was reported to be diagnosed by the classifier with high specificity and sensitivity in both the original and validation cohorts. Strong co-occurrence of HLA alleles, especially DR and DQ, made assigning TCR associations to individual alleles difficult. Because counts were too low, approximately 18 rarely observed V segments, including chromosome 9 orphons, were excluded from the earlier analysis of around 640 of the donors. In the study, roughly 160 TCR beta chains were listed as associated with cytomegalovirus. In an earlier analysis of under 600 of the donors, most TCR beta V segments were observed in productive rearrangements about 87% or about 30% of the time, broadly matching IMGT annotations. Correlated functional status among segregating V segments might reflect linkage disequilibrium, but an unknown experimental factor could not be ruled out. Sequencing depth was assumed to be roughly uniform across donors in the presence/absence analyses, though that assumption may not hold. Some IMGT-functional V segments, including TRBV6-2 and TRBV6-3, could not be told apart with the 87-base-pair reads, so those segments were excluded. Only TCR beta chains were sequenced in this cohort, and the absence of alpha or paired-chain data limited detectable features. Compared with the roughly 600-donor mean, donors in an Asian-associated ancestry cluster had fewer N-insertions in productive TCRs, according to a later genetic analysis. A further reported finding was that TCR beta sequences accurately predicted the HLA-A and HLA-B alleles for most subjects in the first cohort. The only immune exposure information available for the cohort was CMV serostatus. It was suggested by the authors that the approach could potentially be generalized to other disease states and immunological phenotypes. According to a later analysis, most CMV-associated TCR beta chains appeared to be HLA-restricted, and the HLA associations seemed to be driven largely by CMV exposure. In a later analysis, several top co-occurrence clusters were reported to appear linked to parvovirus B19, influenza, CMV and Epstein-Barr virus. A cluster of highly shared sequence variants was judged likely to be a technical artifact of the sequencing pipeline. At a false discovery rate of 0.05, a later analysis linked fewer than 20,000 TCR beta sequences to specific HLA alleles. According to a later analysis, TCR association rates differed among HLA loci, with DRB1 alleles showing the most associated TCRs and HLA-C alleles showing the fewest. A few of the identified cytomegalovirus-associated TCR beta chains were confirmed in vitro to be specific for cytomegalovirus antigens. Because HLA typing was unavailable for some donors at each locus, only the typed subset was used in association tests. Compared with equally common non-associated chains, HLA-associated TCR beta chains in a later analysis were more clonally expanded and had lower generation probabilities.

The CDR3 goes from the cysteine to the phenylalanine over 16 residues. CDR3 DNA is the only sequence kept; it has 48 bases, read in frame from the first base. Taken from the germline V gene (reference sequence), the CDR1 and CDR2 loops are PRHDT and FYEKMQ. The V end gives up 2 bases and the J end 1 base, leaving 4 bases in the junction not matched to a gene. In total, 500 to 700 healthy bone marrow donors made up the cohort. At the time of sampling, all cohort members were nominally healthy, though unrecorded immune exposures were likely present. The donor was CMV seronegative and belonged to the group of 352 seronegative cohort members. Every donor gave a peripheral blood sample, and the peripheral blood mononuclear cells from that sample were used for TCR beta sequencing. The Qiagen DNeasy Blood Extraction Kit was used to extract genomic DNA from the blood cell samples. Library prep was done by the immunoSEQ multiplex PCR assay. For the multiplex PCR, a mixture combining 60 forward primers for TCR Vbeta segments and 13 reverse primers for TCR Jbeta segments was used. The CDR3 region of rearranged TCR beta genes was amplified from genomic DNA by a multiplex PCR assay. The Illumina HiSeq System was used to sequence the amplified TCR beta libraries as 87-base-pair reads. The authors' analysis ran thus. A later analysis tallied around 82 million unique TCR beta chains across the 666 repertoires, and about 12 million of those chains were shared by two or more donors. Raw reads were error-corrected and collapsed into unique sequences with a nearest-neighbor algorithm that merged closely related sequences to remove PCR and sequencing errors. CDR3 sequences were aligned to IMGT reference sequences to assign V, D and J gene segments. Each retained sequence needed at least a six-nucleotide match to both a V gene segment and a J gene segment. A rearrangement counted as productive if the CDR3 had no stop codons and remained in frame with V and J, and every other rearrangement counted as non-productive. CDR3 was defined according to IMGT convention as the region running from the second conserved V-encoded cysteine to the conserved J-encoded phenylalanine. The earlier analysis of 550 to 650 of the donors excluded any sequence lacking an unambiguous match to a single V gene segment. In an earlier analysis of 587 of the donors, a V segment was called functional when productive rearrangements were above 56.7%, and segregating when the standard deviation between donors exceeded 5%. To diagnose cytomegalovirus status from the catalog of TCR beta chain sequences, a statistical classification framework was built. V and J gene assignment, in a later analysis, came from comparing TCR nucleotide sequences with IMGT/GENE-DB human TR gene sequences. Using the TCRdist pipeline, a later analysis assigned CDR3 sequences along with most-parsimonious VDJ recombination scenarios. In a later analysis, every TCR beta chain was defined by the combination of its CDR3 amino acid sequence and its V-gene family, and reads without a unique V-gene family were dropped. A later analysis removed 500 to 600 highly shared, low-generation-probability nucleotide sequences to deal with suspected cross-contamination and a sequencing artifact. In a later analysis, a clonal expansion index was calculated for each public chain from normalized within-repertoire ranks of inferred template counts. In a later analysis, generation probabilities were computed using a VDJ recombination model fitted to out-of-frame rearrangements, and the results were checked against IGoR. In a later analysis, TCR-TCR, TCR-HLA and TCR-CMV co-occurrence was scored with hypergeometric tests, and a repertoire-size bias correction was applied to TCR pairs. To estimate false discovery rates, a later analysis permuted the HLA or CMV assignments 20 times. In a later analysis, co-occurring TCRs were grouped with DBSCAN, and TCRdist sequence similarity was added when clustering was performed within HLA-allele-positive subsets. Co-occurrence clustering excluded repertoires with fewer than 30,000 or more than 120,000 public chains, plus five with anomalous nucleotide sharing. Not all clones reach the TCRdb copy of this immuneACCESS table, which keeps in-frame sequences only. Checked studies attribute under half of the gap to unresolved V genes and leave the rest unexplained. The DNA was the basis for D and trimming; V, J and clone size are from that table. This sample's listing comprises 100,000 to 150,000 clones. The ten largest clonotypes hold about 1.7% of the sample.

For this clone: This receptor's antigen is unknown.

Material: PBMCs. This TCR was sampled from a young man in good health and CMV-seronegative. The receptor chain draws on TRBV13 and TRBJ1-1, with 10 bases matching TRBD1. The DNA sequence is TGTGCCAGCAGCTTACGGACAGGGGGACAGAACACTGAAGCTTTCTTT. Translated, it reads CASSLRTGGQNTEAFF.